This T cell receptor (beta chain) was sequenced for a study of cytomegalovirus exposure and HLA in healthy donors. Points from the study as a whole: The authors listed around 150 TCR beta chains as cytomegalovirus-associated. In a later analysis, compared with equally common non-associated chains, HLA-associated beta chains were more expanded. Some highly shared sequence variants likely arose as a pipeline artifact.

The PCR ran on 60 Vbeta and 13 Jbeta primers. This table comes from immunoSEQ multiplex PCR, and its TCRdb copy is limited to in-frame clones, with some not included. This sample carries about 140,000 clones, about 75% of them seen once, and the ten largest clones take approximately 10%. The sample holds a few counts of this clone. Its antigen is not known. The CDR3 length is 20 residues. Per the germline V gene, CDR1 is GTSNPN and CDR2 is SVGIG (reference sequence). The J segment lost 2 bases and the V segment lost 0 bases, leaving 18 bases of the junction unmatched. The chain has TRBV30 and TRBJ2-2; 7 nucleotides agree with TRBD2. The sequencing input was PBMCs. The sequence was collected from a man younger than 30 in good health and CMV-seropositive. The chain's CDR3 is CAWSVDAVGERDLNTGELFF. The CDR3 DNA is TGTGCCTGGAGTGTAGACGCGGTTGGTGAGCGGGACCTAAACACCGGGGAGCTGTTTTTT.